This record looks at one T cell receptor beta chain sequence and its context. Its antigen is not identified. The data stem from a study of T cells in tumors after PD-1 blockade. Study as a whole: Prior checkpoint blockade, systemic immunosuppressant use, or anti-cancer therapy within 4 weeks excluded patients. Study observations and caveats: Blood contained approximately 40% of the tumor's TCR clonotypes. Most post-therapy expanded exhausted CD8+ clones were new, undetected before treatment.

V was shortened by 6 bases and J by 4 bases, with 10 bases between the two germline ends. Looked up from germline, CDR1 is MNHEY and CDR2 is SVGAGI. CDR3 size: 13 residues. Using immunoSEQ multiplex PCR, the repertoire was profiled, and TCRdb retains in-frame clones only, with some absent. The table lists 1,500 or so clones, 60% to 80% of them singletons, with approximately 10% in the top ten. Input was roughly 616 ng to 6,500 ng of genomic DNA from tumor or blood. This TCR was recovered from a human donor with basal cell carcinoma. This rearrangement joins TRBV6-5 to TRBJ2-1, with D perhaps matching TRBD2 (5 bases). Sequencing was performed on tumor tissue, taken after anti-PD-1 treatment. The CDR3, as DNA: TGTGCCAGCAGCAGGACTGAGTACAATGAGCAGTTCTTC. It specifies CASSRTEYNEQFF.